This TCR beta chain was sequenced in a study of shared clonotypes between healthy human individuals. At the level of the study: Each donor contributed plates that comprised three CD4 naive, three CD4 memory, two CD8 naive and one CD8 memory.

The data were produced by immunoSEQ multiplex PCR, yet TCRdb's version contains in-frame clones alone and is incomplete. The sample lists some 2.1 million clones; over 85% were seen once. Looked up from germline, CDR1 is MGHDK and CDR2 is SYGVNS. The CDR3 extends over 17 amino acids. Unmatched junction bases numbered 13, after V lost 8 bases and J lost 7 bases. Study-wide results and caveats: Sequencing of the sorted subsets was shown by rarefaction to be incomplete despite large depth. Clonotype sharing across donors was expected to vary with sequencing depth. Across four donors, naive CD4 shared approximately 4.5%, naive CD8 more than 3%, memory CD4 less than 2.5%, memory CD8 about 0.4%.

Only CD45RO-negative cells positively selected for CCR7 counted as naive CD8 cells, so terminally differentiated effector memory CD45RA+ cells were excluded. Turning to this clone: What it binds is unknown.

The chain uses TRBV25-1 and TRBJ2-1, with 14 positions matching TRBD2. This sequence originates from a man aged 18 to 29 in good health. Some clones in this sample may be carry-over from other donors' samples. Sample: naive CD8+ T cells from PBMCs. The CDR3: CASFGTSGRSSRNEQFF. CDR3 nucleotides: TGTGCCAGCTTCGGGACTAGCGGGAGATCATCGCGGAATGAGCAGTTCTTC. The full variable domain, in which reference TRBV25-1 and TRBJ2-1 provide the parts outside the CDR3, is EADIYQTPRYLVIGTGKKITLECSQTMGHDKMYWYQQDPGMELHLIHYSYGVNSTEKGDLSSESTVSRIRTEHFPLTLESARPSHTSQYLCASFGTSGRSSRNEQFFGPGTRLTVL.